Following are 20 T cell receptor beta chains from one sample sequenced in a study of siplizumab effects on memory and regulatory T cells. Profiling relied on immunoSEQ multiplex PCR, and the TCRdb table lists in-frame clones only, not all of them. The data show more than 75,000 clones, with approximately 96% seen just once and roughly 0.033% held by the top ten. Sequenced input: naive CD4+ T cells sorted from blood. Source of these receptors: a human donor in good health.

The rearrangement joins TRBV6-6 to TRBJ2-3; D ambiguous. This CDR3 is 11 amino acids long. Germline V CDR1 and CDR2: MNHNY, SVGAGI (reference sequence). The V and J ends lost 5 bases and 6 bases respectively, with 6 bases between them. CDR3 sequence reads: CASSMVDTQYF. The CDR3 DNA reads TGTGCCAGCAGTATGGTGGATACGCAGTATTTT.

The chain couples TRBV20-1 to TRBJ2-1, with D perhaps being TRBD1 or TRBD2 (5 bases each). Germline V gene lookup returns CDR1 DFQATT and CDR2 SNEGSKA (reference sequence). The CDR3 contains 9 residues. The DNA of the CDR3 is TGCAGGGGTGAGGGGGAGCAGTTCTTC. As protein: CRGEGEQFF.

V is TRBV19 and J is TRBJ1-1; D is uncertain. The CDR3 has 15 residues. The germline V and J ends were trimmed by 3 bases and 0 bases, with 11 bases remaining between them. In germline, CDR1 is LNHDA, CDR2 SQIVND (reference sequence). CDR3 residues: CASSIGWQVNTEAFF. The CDR3 bases are TGTGCCAGTAGTATCGGTTGGCAGGTGAACACTGAAGCTTTCTTT.

The CDR3 loop is CASSLRAGTPYEQYF. The CDR3 DNA follows: TGTGCCAGCAGCTTACGGGCAGGGACTCCCTACGAGCAGTACTTC. V is TRBV7-2 and J is TRBJ2-5; possible D gene TRBD2, 6 bases. The J call may be faulty, since TRBJ2-7 better matches the DNA end. The CDR3 is 15 residues long. Germline V gene sequence: CDR1 SGHTA, CDR2 FQGNSA.

This clone was found once. The CDR3 sequence is CASSLGQGYDYGYTF. As DNA, the CDR3 is TGTGCCAGCAGCTTAGGACAGGGGTATGACTATGGCTACACCTTC. The chain is built from TRBV7-9 and TRBJ1-2; 8 nucleotides line up with TRBD1. The CDR3 runs 15 residues. Germline V gene data show CDR1 as SEHNR and CDR2 as FQNEAQ (reference sequence). V lost 1 base to trimming and J lost 3 bases; unmatched junction nucleotides: 4. Filled out from reference TRBV7-9 and TRBJ1-2, the complete variable domain reads DTGVSQNPRHKITKRGQNVTFRCDPISEHNRLYWYRQTLGQGPEFLTYFQNEAQLEKSRLLSDRFSAERPKGSFSTLEIQRTEQGDSAMYLCASSLGQGYDYGYTFGSGTRLTVV.

The chain uses TRBV7-2 and TRBJ2-7; D uncertain. With 5 bases removed from V and 6 bases from J, the gap between germline ends came to 8 bases. Germline CDR1 SGHTA, CDR2 FQGNSA. The CDR3 has 11 amino acids. In nucleotides, the CDR3 is TGTGCCAGCAGCCTCCAGCGCGAGCAGTACTTC. Protein product: CASSLQREQYF.

This chain links TRBV28 with TRBJ1-2, with 8 bases identical to TRBD1. The CDR3 consists of 14 residues. The germline V gene encodes CDR1 MDHEN and CDR2 SYDVKM. J lost 4 bases, V lost 4 bases, and 5 bases had no gene match. The chain's CDR3 is CASSSGQGVYGYTF. The CDR3, as DNA: TGTGCCAGCAGTTCAGGACAGGGTGTCTATGGCTACACCTTC.

The chain uses TRBV5-4 and TRBJ2-7; 13 bases line up with TRBD2. Germline CDR1 is SGHNT and CDR2 is YYREEE (reference sequence). The length of the CDR3 is 15 residues. The V gene end was trimmed by 4 bases and the J gene end by 6 bases; junction bases not matched to a gene: 7. The CDR3: CASSQTSGGLSEQYF. The CDR3 bases are TGTGCCAGCAGCCAGACTAGCGGGGGGCTTAGCGAGCAGTACTTC.

This chain uses TRBV7-2 with TRBJ2-5, with TRBD2 matching over 15 bases. This CDR3 region has 16 residues. Germline CDR1 SGHTA, CDR2 FQGNSA. The trim removed 4 bases at V and 2 bases at J, leaving 2 bases unmatched. The CDR3 region has the DNA TGTGCCAGCAGCTCCGGACTAGCGGGGGGGCAAGAGACCCAGTACTTC. It yields the protein CASSSGLAGGQETQYF.

The chain recombines TRBV7-6 with TRBJ1-1; 7 positions match TRBD1. Unmatched junction bases numbered 5, after V lost 1 base and J lost 0 bases. CDR1 and CDR2 from the germline V gene are SGHVS and FNYEAQ. There are 16 residues in the CDR3. The CDR3 loop reads CASSLGPRGVNTEAFF. In DNA, the CDR3 is TGTGCCAGCAGCTTAGGTCCCAGGGGGGTGAACACTGAAGCTTTCTTT.

The V and J genes are TRBV25-1 and TRBJ1-5; weak D call: TRBD1 (6 bases). This CDR3 comprises 14 residues. The germline gives CDR1 MGHDK, CDR2 SYGVNS. Trimming pared 2 bases from V and 7 bases from J, leaving 12 bases between. This chain's CDR3 is CASSEVGGQQPQHF. In DNA form, the CDR3 reads TGTGCCAGCAGTGAAGTGGGGGGCCAGCAGCCCCAGCATTTT.

Concerning this clone: The sample contains more than one DNA sequence encoding this CDR3. The rearrangement links TRBV6-1 to TRBJ1-2; D unresolved. The CDR3 contains 14 residues. V lost 3 bases and J 8 bases, leaving 16 bases between the germline ends. The germline V gene encodes CDR1 MNHNS and CDR2 SASEGT. The CDR3: CASSEAPAGRGYTF. The CDR3 DNA is TGTGCCAGCAGTGAGGCTCCGGCAGGTAGAGGCTACACCTTC.

The V gene is TRBV2, the J gene TRBJ1-2, with 9 bases identical to TRBD1. Trimming took 6 bases from V and 4 from J; bases not matched to a gene: 6. CDR1 and CDR2 (germline): SNHLY, FYNNEI. There are 14 residues in the CDR3. The CDR3 DNA reads TGTGCCAGCAGGAGGGACAGGGCGGGCTATGGCTACACCTTC. It is translated as CASRRDRAGYGYTF.

The CDR3 region has the DNA TGTGCCAGCTCACCCCCCCAGGGGGCTGGTGGAAACACCATATATTTT. Translating it yields CASSPPQGAGGNTIYF. V usage is TRBV18 and J usage is TRBJ1-3; TRBD1 matches at 8 bases. CDR3 length: 16 amino acids. In germline, CDR1 is KGHSH, CDR2 LQKENI. J gave up 3 bases and V 3 bases, and 7 bases lay outside the gene matches.

V and J are TRBV4-3 and TRBJ1-5; D not resolved. Germline assignment: CDR1 LGHNA and CDR2 YSLEER. With 0 bases removed from V and 7 bases from J, the gap between germline ends came to 7 bases. The CDR3 extends over 13 amino acids. Here the CDR3 DNA reads TGCGCCAGCAGCCAAGAGGGATACCAGCCCCAGCATTTT. It specifies CASSQEGYQPQHF.

V gene TRBV19 combines with J gene TRBJ2-3; 9 nucleotides line up with TRBD2. The germline V gene encodes CDR1 LNHDA and CDR2 SQIVND (reference sequence). V lost 6 bases and J lost 4; bases outside the gene matches: 14. The CDR3 totals 17 residues. CDR3 residues: CASRPVGAGGFSDTQYF. CDR3 nucleotide sequence: TGTGCCAGTAGACCCGTGGGGGCGGGGGGGTTTTCAGATACGCAGTATTTT.

For this clone: The identical CDR3 is also encoded by other nucleotide sequences in the sample. This rearrangement joins TRBV29-1 to TRBJ1-5; D remains ambiguous. The CDR3 totals 13 residues. Looked up from germline, CDR1 is SQVTM and CDR2 is ANQGSEA. V lost 4 bases and J lost 0, with 7 bases in between. The CDR3 DNA follows: TGCAGCGTTGCAAGGGATAGCAATCAGCCCCAGCATTTT. Amino acid sequence: CSVARDSNQPQHF.

The V and J genes are TRBV6-5 and TRBJ1-4; 8 bases fit TRBD1. The germline gives CDR1 MNHEY, CDR2 SVGAGI. V lost 6 bases, J lost 0 bases, and 3 bases stayed unmatched. This CDR3 comprises 15 residues. The CDR3 DNA reads TGTGCCAGCAGAGAACAGGGGGCAACTAATGAAAAACTGTTTTTT. It specifies CASREQGATNEKLFF.

The chain recombines TRBV19 with TRBJ1-4; no firm D call. The CDR3 consists of 14 residues. Trimming took 7 bases from V and 0 from J, leaving 9 bases between them. In germline, CDR1 is LNHDA, CDR2 SQIVND (reference sequence). CDR3 in amino acids: CASTSLTTNEKLFF. The CDR3 DNA is TGTGCCAGTACCTCACTGACAACTAATGAAAAACTGTTTTTT.

V and J are TRBV28 and TRBJ1-1; 9 nucleotides match TRBD1. This CDR3 has 15 residues. V was pared by 6 bases and J by 4 bases, with 9 bases of the junction left unmatched. CDR1 MDHEN and CDR2 SYDVKM come from the germline V gene. The CDR3 loop reads CASSQTGGVGTEAFF. CDR3 nucleotide sequence: TGTGCCAGCAGCCAAACAGGGGGCGTTGGCACTGAAGCTTTCTTT.